This TCR beta chain was retrieved from a study of blood T cell repertoires in COVID-19. Assay: immunoSEQ multiplex PCR; the TCRdb copy retains only in-frame clones and omits some. In the table there are fewer than 200,000 clones, approximately 86% of which are singletons. The specimen was peripheral blood. This TCR derives from a woman aged 45-65 years with acute or convalescent COVID-19.

The CDR3 DNA follows: TGCAGCGCGGACAGCCAAGAGACCCAGTACTTC. The encoded protein is CSADSQETQYF. This chain connects TRBV29-1 to TRBJ2-5; weak D call: TRBD1 (6 bases). The V end was cut by 7 bases, the J end by 1 base, with 7 bases between. The CDR3 runs to 11 residues. Germline CDR1 SQVTM, CDR2 ANQGSEA.